This T cell receptor beta chain was found in a study of blood T cell repertoires in COVID-19. This clone was seen more than once but under ten times. Patients in Seattle were enrolled during active infection, then followed longitudinally. Germline CDR1 reads LNHDA; CDR2 reads SQIVND (reference sequence). Trimming cost V 6 bases and J 3 bases; bases outside gene matches: 13. This CDR3 is built from 17 residues. Libraries were prepared by immunoSEQ multiplex PCR; TCRdb keeps only in-frame clonotypes and omits some of them. The sample yields about 26,000 clones, approximately 85% seen once. The chain joins TRBV19 to TRBJ1-5; 8 nucleotides align to TRBD1. Material for sequencing was peripheral blood. This sequence originates from a woman of 80 years or more with COVID-19, enrolled during active disease. The CDR3 sequence is CASSTSSGTGLNQPQHF. CDR3 nucleotide sequence: TGTGCCAGTAGCACATCATCCGGGACAGGCCTCAATCAGCCCCAGCATTTT. The whole variable domain, remainder taken from reference TRBV19 and TRBJ1-5, is DGGITQSPKYLFRKEGQNVTLSCEQNLNHDAMYWYRQDPGQGLRLIYYSQIVNDFQKGDIAEGYSVSREKKESFPLTVTSAQKNPTAFYLCASSTSSGTGLNQPQHFGDGTRLSIL.